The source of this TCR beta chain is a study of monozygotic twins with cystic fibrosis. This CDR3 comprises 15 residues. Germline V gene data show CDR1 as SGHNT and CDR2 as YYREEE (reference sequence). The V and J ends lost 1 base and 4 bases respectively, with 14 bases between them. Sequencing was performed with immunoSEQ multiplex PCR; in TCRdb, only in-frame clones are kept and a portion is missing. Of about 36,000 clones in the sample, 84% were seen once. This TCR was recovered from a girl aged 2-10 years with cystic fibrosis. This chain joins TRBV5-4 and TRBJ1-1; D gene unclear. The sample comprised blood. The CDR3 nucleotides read TGTGCCAGCAGCTTGTTGAGGGATTTGGGCACTGAAGCTTTCTTT. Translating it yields CASSLLRDLGTEAFF.